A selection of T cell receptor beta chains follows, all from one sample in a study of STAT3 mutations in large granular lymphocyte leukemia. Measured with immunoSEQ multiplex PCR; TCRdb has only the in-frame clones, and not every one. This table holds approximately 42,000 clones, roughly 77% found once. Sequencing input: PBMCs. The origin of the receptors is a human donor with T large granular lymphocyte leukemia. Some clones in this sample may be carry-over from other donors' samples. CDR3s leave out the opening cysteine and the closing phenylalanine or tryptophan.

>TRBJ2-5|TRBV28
ASSSTRSQETQY
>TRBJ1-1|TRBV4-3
ASSQDGGGLSEAF
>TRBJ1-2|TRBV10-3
AISEGPNSNYGYT
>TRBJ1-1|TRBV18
ASSPGAGGTEAF
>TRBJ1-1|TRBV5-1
ASSLELGTEAF
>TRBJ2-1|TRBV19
ASSIDRGSNEQF
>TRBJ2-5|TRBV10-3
AITTSGQGQETQY
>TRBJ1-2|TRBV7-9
ASSPYDRATLHGYT
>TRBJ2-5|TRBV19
ASSIDAGVETQY
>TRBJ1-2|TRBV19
ASSPRGTTYGYT
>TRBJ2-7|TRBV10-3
AISEGAYEQY
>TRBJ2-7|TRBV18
ASSPPGDPFSYEQY
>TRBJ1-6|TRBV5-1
ASSLGVPSGSPLH
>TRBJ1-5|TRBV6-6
ASSWSSGQGNQPQH
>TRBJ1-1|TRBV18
ASSPFIPDARVKTEAF
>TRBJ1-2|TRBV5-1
ASSPGKAKDYGYT
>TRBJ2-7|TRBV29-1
SVSDGSYEQY
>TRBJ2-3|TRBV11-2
ASSLGQFTDTQY
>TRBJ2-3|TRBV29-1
SAIRQGAQY
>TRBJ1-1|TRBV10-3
AITERKGTEAF
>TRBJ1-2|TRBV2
ASSTSRINREDGYT
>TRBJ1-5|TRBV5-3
ARSLVGGASQPQH
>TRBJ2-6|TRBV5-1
ASGTIDPNVLT
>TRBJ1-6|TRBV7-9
ASSWGTGDSPLH
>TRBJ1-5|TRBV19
ASSPGTGNSNQPQH
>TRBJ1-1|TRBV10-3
AVGEEFEAF
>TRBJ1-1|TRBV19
ASTITGGRNTEAF
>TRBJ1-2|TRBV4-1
ASSQDGISWDGYT
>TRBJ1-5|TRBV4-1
ASSQDHGNSNQPQH
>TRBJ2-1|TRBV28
ASSFGGQIDNEQF
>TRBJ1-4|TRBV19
ASSPGQGPKGEKLF
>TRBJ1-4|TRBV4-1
ASSQDSLWGLLF
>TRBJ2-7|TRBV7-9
ASSAGVYEQY
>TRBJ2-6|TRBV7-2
ASSLVGVGGNSGANVLT
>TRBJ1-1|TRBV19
ASSTRTGEAF
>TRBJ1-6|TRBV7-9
ASSFREGGPPGSPLH
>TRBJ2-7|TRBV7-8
ASSLAGQTYEQY
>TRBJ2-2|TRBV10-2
ASNGMGELF
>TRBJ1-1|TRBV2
ASTVTGPEAF
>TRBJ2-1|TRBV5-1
ASSFLSLTSGGYNEQF
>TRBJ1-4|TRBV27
ASSPRVGEKLF
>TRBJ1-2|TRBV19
ASSISGKDYGYT
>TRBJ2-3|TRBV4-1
ASSAPRSTQY
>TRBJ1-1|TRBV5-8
ASTLLGGTEAF